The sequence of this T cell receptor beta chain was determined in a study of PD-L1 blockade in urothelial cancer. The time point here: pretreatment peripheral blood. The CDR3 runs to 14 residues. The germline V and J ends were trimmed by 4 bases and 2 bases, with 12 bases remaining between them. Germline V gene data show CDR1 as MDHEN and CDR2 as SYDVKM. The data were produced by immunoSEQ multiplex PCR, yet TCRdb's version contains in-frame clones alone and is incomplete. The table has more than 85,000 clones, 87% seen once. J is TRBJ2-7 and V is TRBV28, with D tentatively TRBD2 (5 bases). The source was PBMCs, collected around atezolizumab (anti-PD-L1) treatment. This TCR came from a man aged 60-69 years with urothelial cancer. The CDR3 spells CASSSPTRAYEQYF. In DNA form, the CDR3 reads TGTGCCAGCAGTTCCCCCACTAGGGCCTACGAGCAGTACTTC.